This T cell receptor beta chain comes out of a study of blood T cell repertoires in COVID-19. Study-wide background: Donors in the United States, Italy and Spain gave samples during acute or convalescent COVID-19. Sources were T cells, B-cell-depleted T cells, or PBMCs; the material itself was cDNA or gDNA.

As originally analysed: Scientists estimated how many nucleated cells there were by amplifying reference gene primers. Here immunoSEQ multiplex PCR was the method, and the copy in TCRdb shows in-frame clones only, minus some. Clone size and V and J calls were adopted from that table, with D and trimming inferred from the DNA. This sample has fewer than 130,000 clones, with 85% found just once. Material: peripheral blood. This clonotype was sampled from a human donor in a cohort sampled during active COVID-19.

The DNA for the CDR3 is TGCGCCAGCAGCTTGGCCAGGAACACCGGGGAGCTGTTTTTT. Translating gives CASSLARNTGELFF. The chain recombines TRBV5-1 with TRBJ2-2; no firm D call. V was clipped by 0 bases and J by 1 base, with 4 bases between them. The CDR3 contains 14 residues. CDR1 and CDR2 from the germline V gene are SGHRS and YFSETQ.